Presented here are 32 T cell receptor beta chains from one specimen sequenced in a study of vaccination and CD4 T cells after COVID-19. The Oncomine TCR Beta short-read assay was applied to DNA of cultured CD4+ T cells. Using its own MiXCR run on the PCR reads, TCRdb lists one record per CDR3 protein. The repertoire includes roughly 11,000 distinct CDR3 sequences, 40% to 60% of them detected once, and roughly a third sits in the top ten. Treatment defined: approximately nine-day PBMC culture with coronavirus spike peptide pools or control peptides (ViraFEST assay). These TCRs' antigens remain unknown. Sequences were obtained from CD4+ T cells from blood, cultured in vitro. The origin of the receptors is a human donor who had recovered from COVID-19.

J is TRBJ1-5 and V is TRBV18; 9 nucleotides match TRBD1. Germline values: CDR1 KGHSH, CDR2 LQKENI. The CDR3 sequence is 15 residues long. Unmatched junction bases numbered 7, after V lost 6 bases and J lost 4 bases. The CDR3 protein is CASSQGTGRNQPQHF. The CDR3 DNA follows: TGTGCCAGCTCGCAGGGGACAGGGAGGAATCAGCCCCAGCATTTT.

The V and J genes are TRBV11-2 and TRBJ1-3; perhaps TRBD1 as D (6 bases). CDR1 and CDR2 (germline): SGHAT, FQNNGV. Trimming took off 11 bases at V and 4 bases at J, with 18 bases between the two ends. The CDR3 totals 14 residues. Written as DNA, the CDR3 is TGTGCCCCCAGTAGGGGGGGCGAAGGAAACACCATATATTTT. Translated: CAPSRGGEGNTIYF.

The chain links TRBV19 to TRBJ1-1; 11 bases align to TRBD1. Germline CDR1 and CDR2: LNHDA and SQIVND (reference sequence). V lost 8 bases and J lost 0; bases outside the gene matches: 5. This CDR3 is built from 15 residues. The CDR3 nucleotides are TGTGCCAGTCTCGGGACAGGGGGGGTGAACACTGAAGCTTTCTTT. The encoded protein is CASLGTGGVNTEAFF.

The gene calls are TRBV6-5 and TRBJ1-2; 10 bases line up with TRBD1. The CDR3 consists of 15 residues. The germline gives CDR1 MNHEY, CDR2 SVGAGI. V lost 4 bases, J lost 3 bases, and 5 bases stayed unmatched. The CDR3 is CASSWDRGGDYGYTF. In nucleotides, the CDR3 is TGTGCCAGCAGTTGGGACAGGGGAGGGGACTATGGCTACACCTTC.

The chain employs TRBV20-1 and TRBJ1-1; D is uncertain. This CDR3 is 12 amino acids long. CDR1 is DFQATT, CDR2 SNEGSKA, per germline (reference sequence). The V and J ends lost 3 bases and 1 base respectively, with 6 bases between them. The CDR3 coding sequence is TGCAGTGCTAGGAGGCAGAACACTGAAGCTTTCTTT. It codes for CSARRQNTEAFF.

This clonotype was found a few times. As DNA, the CDR3 is TGTGCCTGGAGGGCGGAGGTGTACTATGGCTACACCTTC. As protein: CAWRAEVYYGYTF. This sequence joins TRBV30 and TRBJ1-2; D call uncertain. Germline V gene data show CDR1 as GTSNPN and CDR2 as SVGIG (reference sequence). The CDR3 runs to 13 residues. Trimming took 3 bases from V and 3 from J, leaving 11 bases between them. Looking up the rest from reference TRBV30 and TRBJ1-2 gives the full variable domain: SQTIHQWPATLVQPVGSPLSLECTVEGTSNPNLYWYRQAAGRGLQLLFYSVGIGQISSEVPQNLSASRPQDRQFILSSKKLLLSDSGFYLCAWRAEVYYGYTFGSGTRLTVV.

This clonotype came up once. The rearrangement uses TRBV5-3 and TRBJ2-7; 7 nucleotides agree with TRBD2. TRBV5-3 is identified as an open reading frame with a role that is uncertain. V lost 8 bases and J lost 2; bases outside the gene matches: 10. CDR3 length: 14 residues. The CDR3 protein is CASSPTGRTYEQYF. As DNA, the CDR3 is TGTGCCAGCAGCCCAACCGGGAGGACCTACGAGCAGTACTTC.

The chain couples TRBV19 to TRBJ1-5, with 10 bases fitting TRBD1. The V and J ends lost 6 bases and 2 bases, in that order; junction bases with no gene match: 4. This CDR3 has 15 amino acids. The V gene's germline CDR1 is LNHDA and CDR2 SQIVND (reference sequence). CDR3 in amino acids: CASRRTGGGNQPQHF. The CDR3 DNA follows: TGTGCCAGTAGACGGACAGGGGGAGGCAATCAGCCCCAGCATTTT.

CDR3 region: CASSLQGYEQFF. The CDR3 nucleotides are TGTGCCAGCAGCTTACAGGGCTATGAGCAGTTCTTC. The rearrangement links TRBV7-2 to TRBJ2-1; maybe TRBD1 (5 bases). Germline V gene data show CDR1 as SGHTA and CDR2 as FQGNSA. V lost 2 bases to trimming and J lost 8 bases, with 7 bases between them. The CDR3 consists of 12 residues.

The chain is built from TRBV5-1 and TRBJ1-6; D possibly corresponds to TRBD1 (5 bases). Germline values: CDR1 SGHRS, CDR2 YFSETQ. This CDR3 region has 13 residues. V was trimmed by 5 bases and J by 4 bases, leaving 7 bases between them. The CDR3 loop reads CASRRQYNSPLHF. In DNA form, the CDR3 reads TGCGCCAGCAGAAGACAGTATAATTCACCCCTCCACTTT.

This chain connects TRBV15 to TRBJ1-1; no clear D gene. The CDR3 consists of 15 residues. Trimming took off 1 base at V and 6 bases at J, with 15 bases between the two ends. Germline lookup yields CDR1 LNHNV and CDR2 YYDKDF (reference sequence). CDR3: CATSRGGVLGAEAFF. The CDR3, as DNA: TGTGCCACCAGCAGAGGCGGGGTCTTAGGCGCTGAAGCTTTCTTT.

The chain carries TRBV6-1 and TRBJ2-7; 11 positions agree with TRBD1. The germline V gene has CDR1 MNHNS and CDR2 SASEGT. The CDR3 has 15 amino acids. The ends lost 6 bases at V and 2 bases at J; junction bases unmatched: 6. CDR3 residues: CASSHGTGGTYEQYF. The CDR3 DNA reads as TGTGCCAGCAGCCACGGGACAGGGGGAACCTACGAGCAGTACTTC.

The gene calls are TRBV5-5 and TRBJ1-2; D may be TRBD1 (6 bases). The germline gives CDR1 SGHKS, CDR2 YYEKEE (reference sequence). Trimming left V 5 bases short and J 2 bases short, with 19 bases between. The CDR3 loop spans 16 amino acids. For the CDR3, the DNA is TGTGCCAGCAGTAGTGGGCCGGGGGGACACAACTATGGCTACACCTTC. As protein: CASSSGPGGHNYGYTF.

This clonotype appeared a few times. This chain joins TRBV6-1 and TRBJ2-3, with 7 bases that match TRBD1. The trim removed 6 bases at V and 1 base at J, leaving 7 bases unmatched. The CDR3 sequence is 15 residues long. Looked up from germline, CDR1 is MNHNS and CDR2 is SASEGT. The CDR3 region is CASSRGDRGTDTQYF. DNA of the CDR3: TGTGCCAGCAGCCGAGGGGACAGAGGCACAGATACGCAGTATTTT.

In its sample, this clonotype was seen a few times. The V call is TRBV20-1, the J call TRBJ2-5, with a weak D call TRBD1 (6 bases). The V end was cut by 2 bases, the J end by 0 bases, with 16 bases between. CDR3 length: 16 residues. The V gene's germline CDR1 is DFQATT and CDR2 SNEGSKA (reference sequence). The chain's CDR3 is CSARRAGVSYQETQYF. DNA of the CDR3: TGCAGTGCTAGACGGGCAGGGGTCTCGTACCAAGAGACCCAGTACTTC.

The chain is built from TRBV7-9 and TRBJ2-5; D remains unclear. CDR1 and CDR2 (germline): SEHNR, FQNEAQ (reference sequence). The CDR3 runs 14 residues. V lost 1 base and J 0 bases, leaving 6 bases between the germline ends. CDR3 region: CASSLVSYQETQYF. DNA for the CDR3: TGTGCCAGCAGCTTAGTCTCGTACCAAGAGACCCAGTACTTC.

The rearrangement links TRBV7-2 to TRBJ2-1; D is perhaps TRBD1 or TRBD2 (5 bases each). The germline V gene encodes CDR1 SGHTA and CDR2 FQGNSA. The CDR3 totals 15 residues. V was cut by 5 bases and J by 6 bases, with 17 bases left in between. For the CDR3, the DNA is TGTGCCAGCAGCCTTCCGGGACCCCGAGCCAATGAGCAGTTCTTC. Its translation is CASSLPGPRANEQFF.

The sample holds a few counts of this clonotype. CDR3 region: CASSPDGGGTGELFF. CDR3 coding DNA: TGTGCCAGCAGTCCGGACGGGGGGGGCACCGGGGAGCTGTTTTTT. This sequence joins TRBV2 and TRBJ2-2, with TRBD2 identical over 8 bases. The CDR3 is 15 amino acids. The V segment lost 5 bases and the J segment 4 bases; nucleotides outside the gene matches: 6. CDR1 and CDR2 from the germline V gene are SNHLY and FYNNEI.

The chain combines TRBV5-1 with TRBJ2-3, with 12 nucleotides matching TRBD2. Germline lookup yields CDR1 SGHRS and CDR2 YFSETQ. J lost 1 base, V lost 0 bases, and 0 bases had no gene match. The CDR3 has 16 residues. CDR3 loop: CASSLGTSGGTDTQYF. The CDR3 coding sequence is TGCGCCAGCAGCTTGGGGACTAGCGGGGGCACAGATACGCAGTATTTT.

The genes are TRBV7-8 and TRBJ2-2, with D unresolved. The germline CDR1 and CDR2 sequences are SGHVS and FQNEAQ. V was trimmed by 2 bases and J by 1 base, leaving 11 bases between them. The CDR3 is 16 residues long. The chain's CDR3 is CASSLRSLLNTGELFF. The CDR3 nucleotides read TGTGCCAGCAGCTTAAGGTCCTTGCTGAACACCGGGGAGCTGTTTTTT.

A single count supports this clonotype. This sequence joins TRBV4-1 and TRBJ1-1, with 10 bases identical to TRBD1. The CDR3 extends over 14 amino acids. Trimming at V came to 5 bases and at J to 6 bases, leaving 6 bases not matched to a gene. Germline CDR1 reads MGHRA; CDR2 reads YSYEKL. DNA for the CDR3: TGCGCCAGCAGCTACACGGGACAGGGGCCTGAAGCTTTCTTT. Translating it yields CASSYTGQGPEAFF.

This chain connects TRBV20-1 to TRBJ2-2; either TRBD1 or TRBD2 may supply D (5 bases each). Germline V lookup: CDR1 DFQATT, CDR2 SNEGSKA (reference sequence). This CDR3 contains 13 residues. Trimming cost V 0 bases and J 5 bases, with 7 bases left between them. The CDR3 region is CSARDWGTGELFF. CDR3 bases: TGCAGTGCTAGAGATTGGGGGACCGGGGAGCTGTTTTTT.

In its sample, this clonotype was seen a few times. V usage is TRBV7-2 and J usage is TRBJ1-2; no clear D gene. V lost 0 bases and J lost 3, with 2 bases in between. Germline CDR1 SGHTA, CDR2 FQGNSA. The CDR3 loop spans 12 amino acids. This CDR3 reads CASSLADYGYTF. The CDR3 bases are TGTGCCAGCAGCTTAGCGGACTATGGCTACACCTTC.

This clonotype was seen only a few times. This chain joins TRBV27 and TRBJ2-5; 8 bases agree with TRBD2. With 6 bases clipped from V and 4 bases from J, the junction kept 1 base outside the gene matches. The CDR3 length is 12 residues. The germline gives CDR1 MNHEY, CDR2 SMNVEV (reference sequence). The CDR3 region has the DNA TGTGCCAGCAGCGGGGGGGGAGAGACCCAGTACTTC. Translation gives CASSGGGETQYF.

The sample holds a few counts of this clonotype. The chain joins TRBV30 to TRBJ2-2, with D possibly TRBD1 on 5 matching bases. V lost 8 bases to trimming and J lost 5 bases, with 6 bases between them. The CDR3 has 10 amino acids. The germline CDR1 and CDR2 sequences are GTSNPN and SVGIG (reference sequence). The CDR3 is CARGTGELFF. The CDR3 nucleotides read TGTGCCAGGGGTACCGGGGAGCTGTTTTTT.

The chain is built from TRBV6-1 and TRBJ2-3, with TRBD1 matching 9 bases. Germline V CDR1 and CDR2: MNHNS, SASEGT. V shed 5 bases and J 3 bases; nucleotides not matched to a gene: 6. The length of the CDR3 is 15 residues. The CDR3 DNA sequence: TGTGCCAGCAGTCAATGGGACAGGGTAACAGATACGCAGTATTTT. It codes for CASSQWDRVTDTQYF.

The chain uses TRBV30 and TRBJ1-1; D is unresolved. Germline lookup yields CDR1 GTSNPN and CDR2 SVGIG (reference sequence). The CDR3 is made up of 13 amino acids. V lost 0 bases, J lost 2 bases, and 7 bases lay in between. CDR3 coding DNA: TGTGCCTGGAGTGTATCCCCTAACACTGAAGCTTTCTTT. Its protein is CAWSVSPNTEAFF.

V and J are TRBV20-1 and TRBJ1-2; 9 bases are shared with TRBD1. The CDR3 extends over 16 amino acids. Looked up from germline, CDR1 is DFQATT and CDR2 is SNEGSKA (reference sequence). V dropped 3 bases and J dropped 7; count of bases not matched to a gene: 15. The CDR3 reads CSASLTGGKIRGGYTF. Here the CDR3 DNA reads TGCAGTGCTAGTTTAACAGGGGGCAAGATCCGAGGTGGCTACACCTTC.

CDR3 amino acids: CASRPLAGGPVQFF. CDR3 nucleotide sequence: TGTGCCAGCAGGCCCTTAGCGGGGGGGCCGGTGCAGTTCTTC. The J gene is TRBJ2-1, the V gene TRBV27; 11 bases align to TRBD2. Germline CDR1 reads MNHEY; CDR2 reads SMNVEV (reference sequence). CDR3 length: 14 residues. Trimming took 6 bases from V and 12 from J; bases not matched to a gene: 10.

The V gene is TRBV10-3, the J gene TRBJ1-6; D gene unclear. Trimming stripped 0 bases from V and 14 bases from J, with 14 bases between. Germline V gives CDR1 ENHRY, CDR2 SYGVKD. This CDR3 is built from 14 residues. CDR3 protein: CAISESGSPKALHF. The CDR3 DNA follows: TGTGCCATCAGTGAGTCCGGGAGTCCGAAGGCCCTCCACTTT.

The chain recombines TRBV21-1 with TRBJ2-7; the table's D call TRBD2 went unverified against the DNA. TRBV21-1 is designated a pseudogene. This CDR3 is built from 15 residues. The CDR3 nucleotides read TGTGCCAGCAGCGGGCGGGACTCATCGGACCACGAGCAGTACTTC. Its protein product is CASSGRDSSDHEQYF.

The chain uses TRBV5-1 and TRBJ1-2, with 8 bases that match TRBD1. With 5 bases clipped from V and 9 bases from J, the junction kept 15 bases outside the gene matches. The CDR3 has 15 residues. CDR1 is SGHRS and CDR2 is YFSETQ in the germline V gene. The CDR3 DNA follows: TGCGCCAGCAGTCCCGGACAGGGCGGCTCCGTGCGCTACACCTTC. Amino acid sequence: CASSPGQGGSVRYTF.